This T cell receptor (beta chain) emerged from a study of shared clonotypes between healthy human individuals. Sequencing used immunoSEQ multiplex PCR; TCRdb keeps in-frame clones, though not all of them. The sample has 2 million to 2.5 million clones, approximately 94% seen once. The CDR3 loop spans 14 amino acids. From germline, CDR1 is SNHLY and CDR2 FYNNEI. The V end lost 1 base, the J end lost 7 bases, and 13 bases lay between the germline ends. The chain combines TRBV2 with TRBJ1-2; unclear D gene. The specimen sequenced was naive CD4+ T cells sorted from blood. The subset denotes: CD45RA+ positively selected. The receptor was isolated from a man aged 18 to 30 in good health. The DNA of the CDR3 is TGTGCCAGCAGTGAAGTAACCGGGGTTGCTGGCTACACCTTC. Translation: CASSEVTGVAGYTF.